Here is one T cell receptor beta chain with its context. CDR1 is SGHAT and CDR2 is FQNNGV in the germline V gene. This CDR3 contains 16 residues. Trimming removed 5 bases from V and 6 bases from J, with 19 bases in between. Libraries were prepared by immunoSEQ multiplex PCR; TCRdb keeps only in-frame clonotypes and omits some of them. The data hold approximately 70,000 clones, with roughly 90% observed a single time. This entry comes from a study of OX40 agonist ivuxolimab in advanced cancers. The wider study: Dose-escalation cases comprised hepatocellular carcinoma, melanoma, renal cell or head and neck cancer.

The sample consisted of CD4+ or CD8+ T cells sorted from blood, taken in a trial of the OX40 agonist ivuxolimab. This clonotype originated in an adult with an advanced solid tumor such as melanoma, head and neck, liver or kidney cancer. V and J are TRBV11-2 and TRBJ2-2, with D possibly called TRBD1 or TRBD2 (5 bases each). This CDR3 reads CASSRTNYGASGELFF. The CDR3 DNA reads as TGTGCCAGCAGCCGCACCAACTACGGGGCCTCCGGGGAGCTGTTTTTT.